Below, 2 T cell receptor beta chains from the same sample are listed, as sequenced in a study of T cell repertoires in cytomegalovirus infection. These TCRs' antigens remain unknown. In TCRdb, the reads were re-called with MiXCR into one record per CDR3 protein. The profile covers nearly 700,000 distinct CDR3 sequences, with roughly a third appearing a single time and about 18% taken by the ten largest. The starting material was cultured PBMCs, obtained from culture after CMV antigen stimulation. The receptors stem from a human donor in good health (CMV status not recorded). Some clones in this sample may be carry-over from other donors' samples.

This chain uses TRBV27 with TRBJ1-1; D remains unclear. CDR1 is MNHEY and CDR2 is SMNVEV in the germline V gene (reference sequence). The length of the CDR3 is 14 residues. V lost 6 bases to trimming and J lost 4 bases, with 15 bases between them. CDR3 in DNA: TGTGCCAGCAGCCCTACTCGGAGACTCACTGAAGCTTTCTTT. Translating it yields CASSPTRRLTEAFF.

Ten or more counts support this clonotype. This sequence joins TRBV7-2 and TRBJ1-1, with TRBD1 identical over 7 bases. The CDR3 length is 17 residues. CDR1 and CDR2 from the germline V gene are SGHTA and FQGNSA. Trimming removed 8 bases from V and 3 bases from J; junction bases left unmatched: 18. The CDR3 DNA sequence: TGTGCCAGCCGCAAGAGAGGGGGCGGCGTCCCGGACACTGAAGCTTTCTTT. Protein sequence: CASRKRGGGVPDTEAFF. Full variable domain (outside the CDR3, taken from reference TRBV7-2 and TRBJ1-1): GAGVSQSPSNKVTEKGKDVELRCDPISGHTALYWYRQSLGQGLEFLIYFQGNSAPDKSGLPSDRFSAERTGGSVSTLTIQRTQQEDSAVYLCASRKRGGGVPDTEAFFGQGTRLTVV.